This T cell receptor (beta chain) was obtained from a study of cytomegalovirus exposure and HLA in healthy donors. Healthy people donating bone marrow made up the donors. Nominally healthy donors provided the samples, though records likely missed some immune exposures. PCR employed 60 Vbeta and 13 Jbeta primers. Profiled with immunoSEQ multiplex PCR; TCRdb holds only in-frame clones, not every one. The sample's table shows about 200,000 clones. Concerning this clone itself: Its antigen is not known.

General observations from the study: An analysis was carried out at a later point. It showed that HLA-associated TCR beta chains were more clonally expanded than equally common non-associated chains. There were several of the most significant clusters that appeared linked to common viral pathogens in a later analysis.

This TCR was recovered from a boy between 5 and 17 years old in good health and CMV-seronegative. The specimen sequenced was PBMCs.

CDR3 amino acids: CASSRDRAYGYTF. The DNA for the CDR3 is TGTGCCAGCAGCCGAGACAGGGCCTATGGCTACACCTTC. The V and J genes are TRBV9 and TRBJ1-2; TRBD1 agrees at 7 bases. The V segment lost 4 bases and the J segment 4 bases; nucleotides outside the gene matches: 4. The germline V gene has CDR1 SGDLS and CDR2 YYNGEE. There are 13 residues in the CDR3.